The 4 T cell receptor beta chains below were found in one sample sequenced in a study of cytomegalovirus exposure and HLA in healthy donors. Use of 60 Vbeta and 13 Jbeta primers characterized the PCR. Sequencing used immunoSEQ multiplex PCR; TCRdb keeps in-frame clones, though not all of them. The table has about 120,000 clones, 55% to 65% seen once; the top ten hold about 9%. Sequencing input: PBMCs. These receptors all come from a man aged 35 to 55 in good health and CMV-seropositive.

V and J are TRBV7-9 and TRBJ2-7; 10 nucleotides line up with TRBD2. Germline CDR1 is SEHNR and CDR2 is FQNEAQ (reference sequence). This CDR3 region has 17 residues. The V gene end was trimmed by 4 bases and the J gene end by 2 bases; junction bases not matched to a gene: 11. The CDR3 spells CASSSSGTSGVTYEQYF. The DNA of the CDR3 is TGTGCCAGCAGCTCCAGTGGCACTAGCGGGGTTACCTACGAGCAGTACTTC.

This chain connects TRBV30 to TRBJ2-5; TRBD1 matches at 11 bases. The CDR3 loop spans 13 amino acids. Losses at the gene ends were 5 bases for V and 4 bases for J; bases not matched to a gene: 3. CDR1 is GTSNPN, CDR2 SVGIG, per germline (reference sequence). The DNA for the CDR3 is TGTGCCTGGGGACAGGGGGCGGCAGAGACCCAGTACTTC. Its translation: CAWGQGAAETQYF.

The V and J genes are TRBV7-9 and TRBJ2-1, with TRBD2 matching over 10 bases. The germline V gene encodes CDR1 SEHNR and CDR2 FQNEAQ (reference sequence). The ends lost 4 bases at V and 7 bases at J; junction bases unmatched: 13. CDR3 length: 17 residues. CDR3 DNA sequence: TGTGCCAGCAGCTCACCGAGCGGGAGGGCCCTGTTGAATGAGCAGTTCTTC. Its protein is CASSSPSGRALLNEQFF.

CDR3 in DNA: TGCGCCAGCAGCTTCCAGGGGGGCCCCCACGAGCAGTACTTC. It yields the protein CASSFQGGPHEQYF. The V and J genes are TRBV5-1 and TRBJ2-7; D is perhaps TRBD1 (7 bases). There are 14 residues in the CDR3. CDR1 and CDR2 (germline): SGHRS, YFSETQ. The germline V and J ends were trimmed by 2 bases and 5 bases, with 14 bases remaining between them.